This T cell receptor (beta chain) derives from a study of blood T cell repertoires in COVID-19. Study summary: T cells, B-cell-depleted T cells, or PBMCs provided the cDNA or gDNA that served as material.

Recruits, aged about 18 to 95 years, lived in around 24 US areas. Cohort placement rested on clinical history that participants reported themselves. The sample holds one count of this clone. Repertoires were generated with immunoSEQ multiplex PCR, while TCRdb's copy carries only in-frame clones and drops some. Here the sample spans fewer than 250,000 clones, around 85% being singletons. The receptor was derived from a woman between 40 and 50 years old with acute COVID-19. The sequencing input was PBMCs or T cells enriched from blood (not recorded which).

CDR3 amino acids: CASSFNGGTGELFF. Here the CDR3 DNA reads TGTGCCAGCAGCTTTAACGGCGGGACCGGGGAGCTGTTTTTT. This chain links TRBV11-1 with TRBJ2-2, with TRBD2 as a possible D gene (5 bases). The CDR3 consists of 14 residues. The germline gives CDR1 SGHAT, CDR2 FQDESV (reference sequence). The V gene lost 3 bases and the J gene lost 5 bases, with 10 bases spanning the gap.